This T cell receptor beta chain was sequenced during a study of shared clonotypes between healthy human individuals. The deep-level immunoSEQ assay was used. Data came from immunoSEQ multiplex PCR; TCRdb stores just in-frame clones and leaves some out. The sample includes about 2 million clones, approximately 94% of them seen just once. Whole-study findings and limits: The researchers took only blood, and tissue repertoires probably look different. Naive CD4 clonotypes were shared across several donors at 4.5% to 6.5%.

Positively selected for CCR7, the CD45RO-negative cells used as naive CD8 cells excluded terminally differentiated effector memory CD45RA+ cells. A remark on this clone: Its antigen is still unknown.

The clonotype was recovered from a man aged 18 to 30 in good health. The material sequenced was naive CD8+ T cells sorted from blood.

Written as DNA, the CDR3 is TGTGCCAGCCTACTAGCGGGAGAACCTAACACCGGGGAGCTGTTTTTT. Translation: CASLLAGEPNTGELFF. This chain links TRBV7-9 with TRBJ2-2, with 11 bases that match TRBD2. The CDR3 sequence is 16 residues long. The trim removed 8 bases at V and 2 bases at J, leaving 7 bases unmatched. Germline CDR1 is SEHNR and CDR2 is FQNEAQ (reference sequence).